This TCR beta chain comes out of a study of blood T cells in healthy people across ages (dated by TCRdb to the mid-2010s). As for the study more broadly: In model experiments, roughly one uniquely barcoded TCR beta cDNA molecule per two T cells was captured by template switching. The donors were divided into four age groups: young (average approximately 15 years), middle-aged (about 39), aged (under 70) and long-lived (roughly 88). To avoid experimental bias, donors of different ages were distributed randomly across sequencing lanes. Using the same blood draw, the study looked at two additional independent replicas of 1 million unique cDNA reads for two donors, one aged 18 to 30 and the other aged 80 or older. The study measured age-related changes in TCR beta repertoire diversity using deep sequencing normalized with unique cDNA molecular identifiers. The paper's findings and limits, for the study overall: Because profiling used bulk unsorted PBMCs, naive and antigen-experienced compartments could not be compared conclusively. Compared with the aged group, the long-lived group had more naive CD4+ T cells, fewer expanded clones and increased TCR diversity, a pattern suggesting age selection. Donor CMV infection status was unknown, potentially confounding age-related changes in expanded clonotypes. Estimates of total diversity based on one million sequenced T cells were regarded as lower bounds and as underestimates. As age increased, observed TCR beta diversity per million T cells dropped in a roughly linear way, and a significant reduction was already evident by age roughly 40. Observed TCR beta diversity correlated strongly with the percentage of naive T cells measured by flow cytometry.

Library generation was performed with 5' RACE. This sample was sequenced with an Illumina HiSeq 2500. A second roughly 7 to 11 cycle PCR used a sample-barcoded 5' primer and a J-beta primer mix. A template-switch 5' adaptor carrying 12 random nucleotides introduced a unique molecular identifier onto each TCR beta cDNA molecule. Each sample yielded at least 3 million CDR3-containing paired-end reads. First-strand cDNA was synthesized from all RNA with the Mint cDNA synthesis kit, primed by a TRBC-specific oligonucleotide. Following uracil-DNA glycosylase treatment, a first 18-cycle PCR with universal primers M1SS and BC2_uni_R was performed on all cDNA. On the authors' methods: For normalization, 1 million high-quality reads, each with a distinct molecular identifier, were randomly selected from each sample. Instead of being binned into consensus sequences, reads that shared molecular identifiers were thrown out. MiTCR, set to a Q25 quality threshold and the strictest error-elimination algorithm, was used for CDR3 identification, clonotype clustering and error correction. A nonparametric unseen species model using Euler transformation provided a lower-bound estimate of total TCR beta diversity. TCRdb redid the processing of the public reads, applying fastp at Q25 and MiXCR, and retained in-frame beta chains. One record per CDR3 amino acid sequence lists the most common genes and DNA. The V and J calls were not made by the authors but by TCRdb's processing. The sample contains just over 1 million distinct CDR3 sequences, 35% to 55% of them found a single time. The biggest ten clones account for about 19% of the sample.

For this clonotype: The antigen it binds to is not known. No qualities accompany the bases; no much larger clone lies one base away.

CDR1 and CDR2 are drawn from the germline V gene (reference sequence): DFQATT, SNEGSKA. Trimming accounts for 5 bases at V and 4 bases at J, while the number of junction bases matched to no gene is 10. From the cysteine up to the phenylalanine, the CDR3 has a length of 16 residues. Only the CDR3 DNA stays, 48 bases, in frame from base 1. The donors were around 39 Caucasian individuals from Russia, aged roughly 6 to 100 years, who were systemically healthy. Roughly 10 milliliters of peripheral blood were drawn from each donor into EDTA-treated Vacutainer tubes. Ficoll-Paque density-gradient centrifugation was used to isolate PBMCs, with at least 6.5 million obtained per sample. Total RNA was extracted from PBMCs with Trizol reagent, with at least 6 micrograms obtained per sample. For every donor, flow cytometry on a PBMC aliquot measured the percentage of naive CD45RAhigh/CD27high T cells.

This clonotype was sampled from a woman aged 60 to 75 in good health. Sequencing was carried out using blood. The V and J segments used are TRBV20-1 and TRBJ2-7; TRBD2 matches 14 bases in the middle. The sequence in DNA is TGCAGTGCTGAGGGACTAGCGGGAGCGCTTAGGTACGAGCAGTACTTC. It translates as CSAEGLAGALRYEQYF.